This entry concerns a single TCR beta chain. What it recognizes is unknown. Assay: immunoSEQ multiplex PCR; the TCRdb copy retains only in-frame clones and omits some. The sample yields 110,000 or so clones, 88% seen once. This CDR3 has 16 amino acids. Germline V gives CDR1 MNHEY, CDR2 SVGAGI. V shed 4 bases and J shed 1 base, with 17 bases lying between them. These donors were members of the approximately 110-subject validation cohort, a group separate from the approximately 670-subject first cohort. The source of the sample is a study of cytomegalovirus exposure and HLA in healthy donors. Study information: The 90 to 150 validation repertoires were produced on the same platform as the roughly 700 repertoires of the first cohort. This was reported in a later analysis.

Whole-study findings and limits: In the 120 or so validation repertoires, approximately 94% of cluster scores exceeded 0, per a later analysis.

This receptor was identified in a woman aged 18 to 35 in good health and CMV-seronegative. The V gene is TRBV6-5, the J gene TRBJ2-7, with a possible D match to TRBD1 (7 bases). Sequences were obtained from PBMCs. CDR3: CASSLTRGTVSYEQYF. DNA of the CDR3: TGTGCCAGCAGTTTAACCCGCGGGACAGTTTCCTACGAGCAGTACTTC.